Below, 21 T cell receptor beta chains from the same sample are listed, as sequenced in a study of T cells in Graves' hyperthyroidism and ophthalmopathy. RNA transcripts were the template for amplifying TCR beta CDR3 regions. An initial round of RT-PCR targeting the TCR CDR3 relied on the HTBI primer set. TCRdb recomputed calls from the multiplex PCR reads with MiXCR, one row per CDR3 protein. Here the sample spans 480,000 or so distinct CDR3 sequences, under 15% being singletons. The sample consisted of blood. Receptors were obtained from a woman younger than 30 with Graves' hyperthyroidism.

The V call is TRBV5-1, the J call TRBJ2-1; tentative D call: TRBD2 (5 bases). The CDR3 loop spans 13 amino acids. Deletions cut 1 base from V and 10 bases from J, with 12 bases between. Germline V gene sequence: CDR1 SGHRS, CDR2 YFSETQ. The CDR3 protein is CASSLSTTREQFF. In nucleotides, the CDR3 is TGCGCCAGCAGCTTGAGCACAACTAGGGAGCAGTTCTTC.

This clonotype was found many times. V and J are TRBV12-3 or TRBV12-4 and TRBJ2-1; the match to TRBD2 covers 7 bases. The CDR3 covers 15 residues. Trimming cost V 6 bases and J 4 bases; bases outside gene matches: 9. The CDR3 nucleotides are TGTGCCAGCAGGGCTTCGGTAGCGGGTTACAATGAGCAGTTCTTC. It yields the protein CASRASVAGYNEQFF.

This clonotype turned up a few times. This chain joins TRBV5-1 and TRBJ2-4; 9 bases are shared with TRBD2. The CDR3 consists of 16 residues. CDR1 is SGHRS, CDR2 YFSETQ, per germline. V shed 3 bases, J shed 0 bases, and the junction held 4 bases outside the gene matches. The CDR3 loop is CASSSTSGIAKNIQYF. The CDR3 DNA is TGCGCCAGCAGCTCGACTAGCGGTATAGCCAAAAACATTCAGTACTTC.

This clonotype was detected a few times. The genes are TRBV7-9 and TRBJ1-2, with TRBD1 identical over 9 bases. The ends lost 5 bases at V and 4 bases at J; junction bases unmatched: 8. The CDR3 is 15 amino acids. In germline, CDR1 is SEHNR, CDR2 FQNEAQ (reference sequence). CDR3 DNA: TGTGCCAGCAGCATACTTGGACAGGGGAGCTATGGCTACACCTTC. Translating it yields CASSILGQGSYGYTF.

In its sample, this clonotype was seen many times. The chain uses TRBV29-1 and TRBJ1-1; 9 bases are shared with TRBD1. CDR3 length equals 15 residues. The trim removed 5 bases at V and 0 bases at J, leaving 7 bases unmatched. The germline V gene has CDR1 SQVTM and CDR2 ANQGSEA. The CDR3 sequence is CSVQYRGRMNTEAFF. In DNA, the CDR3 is TGCAGCGTTCAGTACAGGGGGCGCATGAACACTGAAGCTTTCTTT.

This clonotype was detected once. CDR3 protein: CASSTRDREFAGYTF. The CDR3 coding sequence is TGTGCCAGCAGCACCCGGGACAGGGAATTTGCTGGCTACACCTTC. The V gene is TRBV7-2, the J gene TRBJ1-2; TRBD1 matches at 9 bases. Germline lookup yields CDR1 SGHTA and CDR2 FQGNSA. With 5 bases clipped from V and 7 bases from J, the junction kept 11 bases outside the gene matches. The CDR3 has 15 residues.

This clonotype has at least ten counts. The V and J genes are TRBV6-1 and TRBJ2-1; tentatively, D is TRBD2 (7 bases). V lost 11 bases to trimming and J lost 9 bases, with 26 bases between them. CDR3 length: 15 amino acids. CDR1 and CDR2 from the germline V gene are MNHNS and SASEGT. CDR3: CAGGGFFTSAIEQFF. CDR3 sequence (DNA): TGTGCCGGAGGGGGATTTTTCACTAGCGCCATTGAGCAGTTCTTC.

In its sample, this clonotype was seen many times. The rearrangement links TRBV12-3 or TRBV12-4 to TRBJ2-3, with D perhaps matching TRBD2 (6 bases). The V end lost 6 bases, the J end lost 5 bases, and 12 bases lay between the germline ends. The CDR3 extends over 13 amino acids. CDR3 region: CASRRDSQDTQYF. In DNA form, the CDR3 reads TGTGCCAGCAGACGGGACTCTCAAGATACGCAGTATTTT.

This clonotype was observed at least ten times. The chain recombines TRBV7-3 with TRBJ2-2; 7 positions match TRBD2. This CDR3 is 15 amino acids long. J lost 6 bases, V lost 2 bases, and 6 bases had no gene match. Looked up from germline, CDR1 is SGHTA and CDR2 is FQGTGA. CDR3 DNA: TGTGCCAGCAGCTTAGGCGGGAGAACTTCCGGGGAGCTGTTTTTT. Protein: CASSLGGRTSGELFF. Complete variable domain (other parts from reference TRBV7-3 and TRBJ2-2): GAGVSQTPSNKVTEKGKYVELRCDPISGHTALYWYRQSLGQGPEFLIYFQGTGAADDSGLPNDRFFAVRPEGSVSTLKIQRTERGDSAVYLCASSLGGRTSGELFFGEGSRLTVL.

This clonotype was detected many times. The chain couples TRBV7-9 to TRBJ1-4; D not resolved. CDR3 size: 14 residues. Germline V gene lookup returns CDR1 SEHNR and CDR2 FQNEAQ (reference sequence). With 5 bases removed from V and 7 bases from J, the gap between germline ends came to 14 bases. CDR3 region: CASSPGRETEKLFF. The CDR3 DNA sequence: TGTGCCAGCAGCCCGGGAAGGGAGACTGAAAAACTGTTTTTT.

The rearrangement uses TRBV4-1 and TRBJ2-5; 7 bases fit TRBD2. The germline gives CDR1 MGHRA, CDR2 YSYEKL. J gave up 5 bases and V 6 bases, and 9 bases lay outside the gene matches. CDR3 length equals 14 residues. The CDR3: CASSREEGRETQYF. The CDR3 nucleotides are TGCGCCAGCAGTCGGGAGGAGGGGCGGGAGACCCAGTACTTC.

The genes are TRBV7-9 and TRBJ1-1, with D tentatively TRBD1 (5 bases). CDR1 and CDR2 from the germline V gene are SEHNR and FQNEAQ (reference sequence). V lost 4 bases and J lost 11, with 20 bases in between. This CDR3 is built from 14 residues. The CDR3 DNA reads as TGTGCCAGCAGCTACCCGGGGACCCTCACCGAGGCTTTCTTT. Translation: CASSYPGTLTEAFF.

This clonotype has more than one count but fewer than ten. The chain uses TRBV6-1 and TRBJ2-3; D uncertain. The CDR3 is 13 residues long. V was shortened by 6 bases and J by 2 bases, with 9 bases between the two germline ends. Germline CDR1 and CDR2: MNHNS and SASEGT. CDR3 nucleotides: TGTGCCAGCAGACGAAGAATCACAGATACGCAGTATTTT. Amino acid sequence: CASRRRITDTQYF.

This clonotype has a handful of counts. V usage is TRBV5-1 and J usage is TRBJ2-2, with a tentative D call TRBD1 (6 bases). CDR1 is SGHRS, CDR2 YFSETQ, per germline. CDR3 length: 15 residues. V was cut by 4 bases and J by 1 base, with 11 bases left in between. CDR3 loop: CASSTLQGNTGELFF. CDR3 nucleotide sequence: TGCGCCAGCAGCACCCTACAGGGGAACACCGGGGAGCTGTTTTTT.

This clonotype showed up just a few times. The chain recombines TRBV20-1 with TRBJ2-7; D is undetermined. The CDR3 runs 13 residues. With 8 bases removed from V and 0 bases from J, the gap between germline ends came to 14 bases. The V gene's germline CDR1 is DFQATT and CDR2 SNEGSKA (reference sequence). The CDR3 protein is CSPDRPSSYEQYF. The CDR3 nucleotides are TGCAGTCCCGACCGACCGAGCTCCTACGAGCAGTACTTC.

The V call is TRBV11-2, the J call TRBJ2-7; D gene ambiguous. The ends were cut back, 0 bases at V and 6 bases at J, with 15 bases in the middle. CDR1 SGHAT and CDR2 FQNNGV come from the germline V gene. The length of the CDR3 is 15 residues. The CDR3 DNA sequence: TGTGCCAGCAGCTTAGAATTGGGCCTAGTGAGCGAGCAGTACTTC. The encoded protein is CASSLELGLVSEQYF.

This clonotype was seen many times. The CDR3: CSVDTGGPSTDTQYF. DNA for the CDR3: TGCAGCGTTGACACAGGGGGACCTAGCACAGATACGCAGTATTTT. This chain links TRBV29-1 with TRBJ2-3; 8 positions agree with TRBD1. This CDR3 comprises 15 residues. The V gene's germline CDR1 is SQVTM and CDR2 ANQGSEA. The ends lost 3 bases at V and 0 bases at J; junction bases unmatched: 5.

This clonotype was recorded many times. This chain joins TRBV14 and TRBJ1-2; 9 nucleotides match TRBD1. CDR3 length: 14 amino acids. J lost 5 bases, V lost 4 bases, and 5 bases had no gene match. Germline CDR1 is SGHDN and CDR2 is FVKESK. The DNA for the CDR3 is TGTGCCAGCAGCCGATTTGGACAGGGGTATGGCTACACCTTC. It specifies CASSRFGQGYGYTF.

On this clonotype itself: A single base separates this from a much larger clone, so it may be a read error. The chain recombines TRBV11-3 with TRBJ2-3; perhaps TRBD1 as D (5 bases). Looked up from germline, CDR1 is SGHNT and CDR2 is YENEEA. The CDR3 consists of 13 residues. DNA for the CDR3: TGTGCCAGCAGCTTAACAGGCACAGATGCGCAGTATTTT. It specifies CASSLTGTDAQYF.

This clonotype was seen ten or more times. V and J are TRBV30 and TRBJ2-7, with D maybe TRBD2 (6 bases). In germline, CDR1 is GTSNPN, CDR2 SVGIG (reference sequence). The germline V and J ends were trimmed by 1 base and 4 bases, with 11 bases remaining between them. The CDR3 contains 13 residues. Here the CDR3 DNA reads TGTGCCTGGAGTGCAGGGACTGAATACGAGCAGTACTTC. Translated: CAWSAGTEYEQYF.

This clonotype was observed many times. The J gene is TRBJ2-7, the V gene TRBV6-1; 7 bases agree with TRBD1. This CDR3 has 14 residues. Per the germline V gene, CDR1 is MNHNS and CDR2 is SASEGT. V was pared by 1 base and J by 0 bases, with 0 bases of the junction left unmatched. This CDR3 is CASSEGDSSYEQYV. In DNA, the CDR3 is TGTGCCAGCAGTGAAGGGGACAGCTCCTACGAGCAGTACGTC.